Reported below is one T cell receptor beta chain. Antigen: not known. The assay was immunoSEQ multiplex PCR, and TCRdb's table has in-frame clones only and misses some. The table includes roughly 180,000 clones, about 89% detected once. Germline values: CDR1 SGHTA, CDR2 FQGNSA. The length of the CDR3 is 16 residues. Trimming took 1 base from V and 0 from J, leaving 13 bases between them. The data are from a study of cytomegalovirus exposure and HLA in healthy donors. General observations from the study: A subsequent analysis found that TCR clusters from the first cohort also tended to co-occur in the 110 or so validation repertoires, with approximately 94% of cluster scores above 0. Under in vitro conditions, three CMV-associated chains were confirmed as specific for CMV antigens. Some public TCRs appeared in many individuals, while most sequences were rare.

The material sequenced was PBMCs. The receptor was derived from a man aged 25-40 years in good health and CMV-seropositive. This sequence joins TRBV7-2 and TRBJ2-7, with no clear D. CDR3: CASSLVTGVSSYEQYF. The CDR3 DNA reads TGTGCCAGCAGCTTAGTAACCGGAGTGAGCTCCTACGAGCAGTACTTC.